These T cell receptor beta chains were read from a single sample in a study of blood T cell repertoires in COVID-19. Profiled with immunoSEQ multiplex PCR; TCRdb holds only in-frame clones, not every one. The table lists about 15,000 clones, roughly 86% of them singletons. What was sequenced was peripheral blood. The receptors here all came from a human donor in a cohort sampled during active COVID-19. The CDR3 runs from the conserved cysteine through the conserved F or W. Fields, in order: V gene, D gene, clone size, J gene, CDR3 protein, CDR3 DNA. The D gene is left open where the match is weak. Clone size is given for some rows only: seen once, a few or many times, or a class if the clone is expanded.

v_call: TRBV11-2
d_call: .
clone_size: .
j_call: TRBJ2-3
cdr3_aa: CASSLDQGLDSQYF
cdr3_nt: TGTGCCAGCAGCTTAGATCAGGGTCTAGATTCGCAGTATTTT

v_call: TRBV3-1/TRBV3-2
d_call: TRBD2
clone_size: once
j_call: TRBJ2-5
cdr3_aa: CASRLGLAGQETQYF
cdr3_nt: TGTGCCAGCAGACTCGGACTAGCGGGCCAAGAGACCCAGTACTTC

v_call: TRBV6-7
d_call: TRBD1
clone_size: .
j_call: TRBJ1-5
cdr3_aa: CASSYSTGNKGQPQHF
cdr3_nt: TGTGCCAGCAGTTACTCGACAGGGAATAAAGGTCAGCCCCAGCATTTT

v_call: TRBV7-8
d_call: .
clone_size: .
j_call: TRBJ1-1
cdr3_aa: CASSLGHVNTEAFF
cdr3_nt: TGTGCCAGCAGCTTGGGACACGTGAACACTGAAGCTTTCTTT

v_call: TRBV4-3
d_call: TRBD2
clone_size: .
j_call: TRBJ2-7
cdr3_aa: CASSQDHSGGYEQYF
cdr3_nt: TGCGCCAGCAGCCAAGATCATAGCGGGGGGTACGAGCAGTACTTC

v_call: TRBV10-3
d_call: .
clone_size: .
j_call: TRBJ2-3
cdr3_aa: CAIKHGRVDTDTQYF
cdr3_nt: TGTGCCATCAAACACGGCAGGGTAGACACAGATACGCAGTATTTT

v_call: TRBV19
d_call: .
clone_size: .
j_call: TRBJ2-3
cdr3_aa: CASSRQVSTDTQYF
cdr3_nt: TGTGCCAGTAGCAGACAGGTCAGCACAGATACGCAGTATTTT

v_call: TRBV4-2
d_call: TRBD2
clone_size: .
j_call: TRBJ2-7
cdr3_aa: CASSQAPLAGLREQYF
cdr3_nt: TGTGCCAGCAGCCAAGCCCCTCTAGCGGGGCTGAGGGAGCAGTACTTC

v_call: TRBV27
d_call: .
clone_size: .
j_call: TRBJ1-1
cdr3_aa: CASSPSRRTEAFF
cdr3_nt: TGTGCCAGCAGTCCATCTAGGAGGACTGAAGCTTTCTTT

v_call: TRBV4-1
d_call: TRBD1
clone_size: .
j_call: TRBJ2-7
cdr3_aa: CASSQERQGIYEQYF
cdr3_nt: TGCGCCAGCAGCCAAGAACGACAGGGAATCTACGAGCAGTACTTC

v_call: TRBV5-5
d_call: .
clone_size: .
j_call: TRBJ1-2
cdr3_aa: CASSFMQDWGSLTF
cdr3_nt: TGTGCCAGCAGCTTTATGCAGGACTGGGGTTCGCTCACCTTC

v_call: TRBV4-3
d_call: TRBD1
clone_size: once
j_call: TRBJ1-1
cdr3_aa: CASSHSGQGPLDTEAFF
cdr3_nt: TGCGCCAGCAGCCATTCTGGACAGGGACCTCTGGACACTGAAGCTTTCTTT

v_call: TRBV6-2/TRBV6-3
d_call: .
clone_size: .
j_call: TRBJ1-5
cdr3_aa: CASSLDGGRGDQPQHF
cdr3_nt: TGTGCCAGCAGTCTGGACGGAGGGAGGGGTGATCAGCCCCAGCATTTT

v_call: TRBV6-5
d_call: TRBD2
clone_size: few
j_call: TRBJ2-1
cdr3_aa: CASSRKRGGYNEQFF
cdr3_nt: TGTGCCAGCAGCCGCAAGCGGGGGGGCTACAATGAGCAGTTCTTC

v_call: TRBV10-3
d_call: TRBD2
clone_size: .
j_call: TRBJ2-2
cdr3_aa: CAIGTSGGYTGELFF
cdr3_nt: TGTGCCATAGGGACTAGCGGGGGGTACACCGGGGAGCTGTTTTTT

v_call: TRBV7-9
d_call: .
clone_size: .
j_call: TRBJ1-1
cdr3_aa: CASSPEPRTEAFF
cdr3_nt: TGTGCCAGCAGCCCGGAGCCGCGGACTGAAGCTTTCTTT

v_call: TRBV27
d_call: TRBD1
clone_size: .
j_call: TRBJ1-6
cdr3_aa: CASSWTGGSPLHF
cdr3_nt: TGTGCCAGCAGTTGGACAGGGGGATCACCCCTCCACTTT

v_call: TRBV4-3
d_call: TRBD1
clone_size: .
j_call: TRBJ2-7
cdr3_aa: CASSRSPGQGSSYEQYF
cdr3_nt: TGCGCCAGCAGCCGCAGCCCGGGACAGGGCAGCTCCTACGAGCAGTACTTC

v_call: TRBV6-2/TRBV6-3
d_call: TRBD2
clone_size: .
j_call: TRBJ2-3
cdr3_aa: CASSPGSGGTLLRADTQYF
cdr3_nt: TGTGCCAGCAGCCCCGGCTCGGGGGGGACCCTCCTTCGGGCAGATACGCAGTATTTT

v_call: TRBV9
d_call: TRBD1
clone_size: .
j_call: TRBJ1-2
cdr3_aa: CASSVAGTGNYGYTF
cdr3_nt: TGTGCCAGCAGCGTAGCCGGGACAGGGAACTATGGCTACACCTTC

v_call: TRBV10-3
d_call: .
clone_size: .
j_call: TRBJ2-7
cdr3_aa: CAISEHRSLSEQYF
cdr3_nt: TGTGCCATCAGTGAACACCGGAGCCTCTCCGAGCAGTACTTC

v_call: TRBV18
d_call: .
clone_size: .
j_call: TRBJ1-2
cdr3_aa: CASSPGPQGYTF
cdr3_nt: TGTGCCAGCTCACCAGGGCCCCAGGGCTACACCTTC

v_call: TRBV6-5
d_call: .
clone_size: .
j_call: TRBJ2-7
cdr3_aa: CASSYHGAAGYEQYF
cdr3_nt: TGTGCCAGCAGTTACCATGGGGCGGCTGGTTACGAGCAGTACTTC

v_call: TRBV7-9
d_call: TRBD1
clone_size: .
j_call: TRBJ1-1
cdr3_aa: CASSLGQYGAFF
cdr3_nt: TGTGCCAGCAGCTTGGGACAGTATGGGGCTTTCTTT

v_call: TRBV18
d_call: TRBD2
clone_size: once
j_call: TRBJ2-7
cdr3_aa: CASSPPSSGGSYEQYF
cdr3_nt: TGTGCCAGCTCACCACCGAGTAGCGGGGGCTCCTACGAGCAGTACTTC

v_call: TRBV7-3
d_call: TRBD2
clone_size: .
j_call: TRBJ2-2
cdr3_aa: CASSPGGALGTGELFF
cdr3_nt: TGTGCCAGCAGCCCCGGGGGGGCCTTGGGCACCGGGGAGCTGTTTTTT

v_call: TRBV27
d_call: .
clone_size: .
j_call: TRBJ2-4
cdr3_aa: CASSWAVAKNIQYF
cdr3_nt: TGTGCCAGCAGTTGGGCAGTAGCCAAAAACATTCAGTACTTC

v_call: TRBV6-5
d_call: .
clone_size: once
j_call: TRBJ2-7
cdr3_aa: CASKTRQTTHEQYF
cdr3_nt: TGTGCCAGCAAGACGAGGCAGACGACCCACGAGCAGTACTTC

v_call: TRBV10-1
d_call: TRBD2
clone_size: .
j_call: TRBJ2-7
cdr3_aa: CAKRSGGTSYEQYF
cdr3_nt: TGCGCCAAGCGAAGCGGGGGGACCTCCTACGAGCAGTACTTC

v_call: TRBV7-9
d_call: .
clone_size: .
j_call: TRBJ1-5
cdr3_aa: CASSQRGGYSNQPQHF
cdr3_nt: TGTGCCAGCAGCCAAAGGGGGGGTTATAGCAATCAGCCCCAGCATTTT

v_call: TRBV4-3
d_call: TRBD1
clone_size: .
j_call: TRBJ2-4
cdr3_aa: CASSQDPPTGGEAKNIQYF
cdr3_nt: TGCGCCAGCAGCCAAGATCCCCCGACAGGGGGCGAAGCCAAAAACATTCAGTACTTC

v_call: TRBV24-1
d_call: TRBD2
clone_size: .
j_call: TRBJ2-3
cdr3_aa: CATSPSGSTDTQYF
cdr3_nt: TGTGCCACCAGCCCTAGCGGGAGCACAGATACGCAGTATTTT

v_call: TRBV6-6
d_call: TRBD1
clone_size: once
j_call: TRBJ2-1
cdr3_aa: CASRRERRDREFF
cdr3_nt: TGTGCCAGCAGGCGCGAGAGAAGGGACAGGGAGTTCTTC

v_call: TRBV5-4
d_call: .
clone_size: .
j_call: TRBJ1-1
cdr3_aa: CASSHNRYQNTEAFF
cdr3_nt: TGTGCCAGCAGCCATAACAGGTACCAGAACACTGAAGCTTTCTTT

v_call: TRBV5-1
d_call: .
clone_size: .
j_call: TRBJ2-7
cdr3_aa: CASSLLGGGRDEQYF
cdr3_nt: TGCGCCAGCAGCTTGCTGGGGGGGGGCCGAGACGAGCAGTACTTC

v_call: TRBV3-1/TRBV3-2
d_call: TRBD1
clone_size: .
j_call: TRBJ2-4
cdr3_aa: CASSREGTGINIQYF
cdr3_nt: TGTGCCAGCAGCCGAGAAGGGACAGGGATAAACATTCAGTACTTC

v_call: TRBV5-1
d_call: .
clone_size: .
j_call: TRBJ2-7
cdr3_aa: CASSDLSSYEQYF
cdr3_nt: TGCGCCAGCAGCGATCTGAGCTCCTACGAGCAGTACTTC

v_call: TRBV4-3
d_call: .
clone_size: once
j_call: TRBJ1-3
cdr3_aa: CASSQDRVGNTIYF
cdr3_nt: TGCGCCAGCAGCCAAGACAGGGTTGGAAACACCATATATTTT

v_call: TRBV5-5
d_call: TRBD1
clone_size: .
j_call: TRBJ1-2
cdr3_aa: CASSLWDREHGYTF
cdr3_nt: TGTGCCAGCAGCTTGTGGGACAGGGAGCATGGCTACACCTTC

v_call: TRBV6-2/TRBV6-3
d_call: .
clone_size: .
j_call: TRBJ2-6
cdr3_aa: CASSQPGAGANVLTF
cdr3_nt: TGTGCCAGCAGTCAGCCAGGGGCTGGGGCCAACGTCCTGACTTTC

v_call: TRBV7-3
d_call: TRBD1
clone_size: .
j_call: TRBJ1-1
cdr3_aa: CASSQGAQNTEAFF
cdr3_nt: TGTGCCAGCAGCCAGGGGGCCCAGAACACTGAAGCTTTCTTT

v_call: TRBV6-5
d_call: .
clone_size: once
j_call: TRBJ2-2
cdr3_aa: CASADRSGTGELFF
cdr3_nt: TGTGCCAGCGCTGACAGGTCGGGCACCGGGGAGCTGTTTTTT

v_call: TRBV5-6
d_call: .
clone_size: .
j_call: TRBJ1-2
cdr3_aa: CASSFDSIFPYGYTF
cdr3_nt: TGTGCCAGCAGTTTCGACAGTATCTTTCCCTATGGCTACACCTTC

v_call: TRBV9
d_call: TRBD1
clone_size: .
j_call: TRBJ1-1
cdr3_aa: CASSAGGYTEAFF
cdr3_nt: TGTGCCAGCAGCGCAGGGGGGTACACTGAAGCTTTCTTT

v_call: TRBV29-1
d_call: .
clone_size: .
j_call: TRBJ1-1
cdr3_aa: CSVEVPSRPGNTEAFF
cdr3_nt: TGCAGCGTTGAAGTTCCGTCACGGCCGGGGAACACTGAAGCTTTCTTT

v_call: TRBV29-1
d_call: .
clone_size: .
j_call: TRBJ2-5
cdr3_aa: CSVLWARETQYF
cdr3_nt: TGCAGCGTTCTATGGGCCCGAGAGACCCAGTACTTC